Below, one TCR beta chain is given with its context. Its antigen remains unknown. Other DNA sequences from this sample encode an identical CDR3 as well. Samples with a second dose at about 4 or about 12 weeks were pooled together. The CDR3 extends over 11 amino acids. Trimming stripped 0 bases from V and 2 bases from J, with 1 base between. Germline V gene data show CDR1 as DFQATT and CDR2 as SNEGSKA (reference sequence). The data were obtained in a study of T cell responses to AZD1222 COVID-19 vaccine. Notes on the study in general: Repertoire collection took place solely once the T cell response had peaked. The donors showed a predominance of white British ancestry and of females, with possible underestimation of clonal diversity.

The assay was immunoSEQ multiplex PCR, and TCRdb's table has in-frame clones only and misses some. The sample carries under 95,000 clones, 85% to 90% recorded once. The chain employs TRBV20-1 and TRBJ1-2; D call uncertain. This clonotype was sampled from an adult who received the AZD1222 COVID-19 vaccine. The material was peripheral blood, obtained 28 days after the second AZD1222 dose. CDR3 residues: CSARENYGYTF. The CDR3 DNA reads as TGCAGTGCTAGAGAAAACTATGGCTACACCTTC.